This TCR beta chain appears in the sequencing data of a study of PD-1 blockade in classical Hodgkin lymphoma. Findings and caveats of the study: It was among complete responders that baseline diversity resembled that of newly diagnosed patients. Baseline TCR diversity was reportedly lower in newly diagnosed patients than in healthy donors. It was reported as lower still in relapsed/refractory patients.

The germline CDR1 and CDR2 sequences are SGHNT and YYREEE (reference sequence). Trimming removed 5 bases from V and 0 bases from J; junction bases left unmatched: 10. The CDR3 spans 18 residues. About this clone itself: Its antigen is still unknown.

Brentuximab vedotin exposure varied among the patients, all of whom had relapsed after autologous stem cell transplantation. Sequencing used immunoSEQ multiplex PCR; TCRdb keeps in-frame clones, though not all of them. This table holds about 54,000 clones, approximately 90% found once. V usage is TRBV5-4 and J usage is TRBJ2-6; 8 bases align to TRBD1. This material consisted of peripheral blood mononuclear cells (PBMCs), taken before the second cycle of nivolumab. The clonotype originates from a human donor with classical Hodgkin lymphoma. CDR3 loop: CASSSGQGISSGANVLTF. The DNA of the CDR3 is TGTGCCAGCAGTTCTGGACAGGGTATAAGCTCTGGGGCCAACGTCCTGACTTTC.